The rows below give T cell receptor beta chains drawn from one sample of a study of regulatory T cells in long-lasting Graves disease. TCRdb passed the multiplex PCR reads through MiXCR, listing each CDR3 protein once. The table lists about 530,000 distinct CDR3 sequences, about 16% of them singletons. The same specimen was also included in a second study, on T cells in Graves' hyperthyroidism and ophthalmopathy.

Sample: peripheral blood mononuclear cells (PBMCs), taken at new diagnosis, from a patient treated with antithyroid drugs. The receptors stem from a middle-aged woman with Graves disease. The CDR3 runs from the conserved cysteine through the conserved F or W. Each record gives: J gene, D gene, V gene, clone size, CDR3 DNA, CDR3 protein. A D gene is named only where the DNA matches it firmly. Not all rows give a size; the values are once, few, many and, for expanded clones, a class.

>TRBJ2-1|TRBD2|TRBV3-1|NA
TGTGCCAGCAGCCAAGCCCGGGGGGGGGCCGCTGAGCAGTTCTTC
CASSQARGGAAEQFF
>TRBJ2-1|TRBD2|TRBV5-4|NA
TGTGCCAGCAGCTTGGCCGGGGGGGCCCTCTACAATGAGCAGTTCTTC
CASSLAGGALYNEQFF
>TRBJ2-3|TRBD2|TRBV5-1|many
TGCGCCAGCACCCCCGGGGGGTTGGAAGATACGCAGTATTTT
CASTPGGLEDTQYF
>TRBJ2-5|TRBD1|TRBV27|many
TGTGCCAGCAGTTCCCACCGGGACAGCCAAGAGACCCAGTACTTC
CASSSHRDSQETQYF
>TRBJ1-2|TRBD1|TRBV12-5|few
TGTGCTAGTGGGGGGACAGGGAACTATGGCTACACCTTC
CASGGTGNYGYTF
>TRBJ1-4|TRBD1|TRBV28|many
TGTGCCAGCAGTGCACAGGGGACAACTAATGAAAAACTGTTTTTT
CASSAQGTTNEKLFF
>TRBJ2-7|TRBD2|TRBV27|NA
TGTGCCAGTGGACGGGAAGCGGGGGGGCTTGACGAGCAGTACTTC
CASGREAGGLDEQYF
>TRBJ1-2|NA|TRBV2|many
TGTGCCAGCACCGACCAACTAGTCAGCCCCAGCCGGGATGGCTACACCTTC
CASTDQLVSPSRDGYTF
>TRBJ2-3|NA|TRBV28|many
TGTGCCAGCAGTTTATTAGGCCCAGATACGCAGTATTTT
CASSLLGPDTQYF
>TRBJ1-1|NA|TRBV20-1|many
TGCAGTGCTAGAAAGGCAGGGGCCCGGCACACTGAAGCTTTCTTT
CSARKAGARHTEAFF
>TRBJ2-7|TRBD1|TRBV7-8|many
TGTGCCAGCAGCCTAGAGACAGGGGCCAACTACGAGCAGTACTTC
CASSLETGANYEQYF
>TRBJ1-1|TRBD1|TRBV5-8|few
TGTGCCAGCAGCTCCGACGGGACAGGGCTGAACACTGAAGCTTTCTTT
CASSSDGTGLNTEAFF
>TRBJ2-6|NA|TRBV19|once
TGTGCCAGTACCTTCTCGACCGGGGGAACTGGGGCCAACGTCCTGACTTTC
CASTFSTGGTGANVLTF
>TRBJ1-1|TRBD1|TRBV19|few
TGTGCCAGTAGTCGGGACAGGGGAGGTGAAGCTTTCTTT
CASSRDRGGEAFF
>TRBJ2-3|TRBD2|TRBV12-3/TRBV12-4|many
TGTGCCAGCAGTCGCGGCGGGGGGGCAGATACGCAGTATTTT
CASSRGGGADTQYF
>TRBJ1-2|TRBD1|TRBV28|few
TGTGCCAGCAGTTTACTAACTTTCCGGGACAGTCTTAACTATGGCTACACCTTC
CASSLLTFRDSLNYGYTF
>TRBJ2-7|TRBD1|TRBV2|many
TGTGCCAGCAGGCAGGGGGAAGGATACGAGCAGTACTTC
CASRQGEGYEQYF
>TRBJ2-2|TRBD1|TRBV29-1|many
TGCAGCGCGACAGGGGGCGGAGGAAACACCGGGGAGCTGTTTTTT
CSATGGGGNTGELFF
>TRBJ2-2|NA|TRBV7-9|few
TGTGCCAGCAAGGACACGGAATACGGGGAGCTGTTTTTT
CASKDTEYGELFF
>TRBJ1-2|NA|TRBV6-1|few
TGTGCCAGCAAGTTGGCCGGAGTTTATGGCTACACCTTC
CASKLAGVYGYTF
>TRBJ1-1|NA|TRBV20-1|NA
TGCAGTGCTAGCCGAGCGGGTATGAACACTGAAGCTTTCTTT
CSASRAGMNTEAFF
>TRBJ1-5|NA|TRBV7-2|NA
TGTGCCAGCAGCCAACGGGGTGAGCAGCCCCAGCATTTT
CASSQRGEQPQHF
>TRBJ2-7|NA|TRBV2|many
TGTGCCAGCAGTGAAGGTTCCTACGAGCAGTACTTC
CASSEGSYEQYF
>TRBJ2-7|NA|TRBV19|NA
TGTGCCAGTGCAGGGGTCTCCTACGAGCAGTACTTC
CASAGVSYEQYF
>TRBJ2-7|TRBD2|TRBV5-1|NA
TGCGCCAGCAAGTTGGTAGCGGGGGACTTAGCCTACGAGCAGTACTTC
CASKLVAGDLAYEQYF
>TRBJ2-2|TRBD2|TRBV7-8|NA
TGTGCCAGCAGCTTGACTAGCGGGGGAATCGGGGAGCTGTTTTTT
CASSLTSGGIGELFF
>TRBJ1-2|TRBD1|TRBV28|NA
TGTGCCAGCAGATCCGTAAGACAGGGGGGCATTGGCTACACCTTC
CASRSVRQGGIGYTF
>TRBJ2-6|NA|TRBV12-3/TRBV12-4|few
TGTGCCAGCAGTGAGGGGGCGGGAGGGGCCAACGTCCTGACTTTC
CASSEGAGGANVLTF
>TRBJ2-6|NA|TRBV7-6|NA
TGTGCCAGCAGCTTAGAACAGGGAGTCCGACCGGCTGGGGCCAACGTCCTGACTTTC
CASSLEQGVRPAGANVLTF
>TRBJ2-1|TRBD2|TRBV7-3|many
TGTGCCAGCAGCGCTACTAGCGGGGGGAGCTCCTACAATGAGCAGTTCTTC
CASSATSGGSSYNEQFF
>TRBJ1-6|NA|TRBV7-9|NA
TGTGCCGGCAGCTTAGGTGCCGATTCACCCCTCCACTTT
CAGSLGADSPLHF
>TRBJ2-1|NA|TRBV5-1|NA
TGCGCCAGCAGCTTAAGACTACGCCACAATGGGCAGTTCTTC
CASSLRLRHNGQFF
>TRBJ1-3|NA|TRBV19|NA
TGTGCCAGTTGGAGGGGGGGACGGACTACTGGAAACACCATATATTTT
CASWRGGRTTGNTIYF
>TRBJ2-1|TRBD2|TRBV30|NA
TGTGCCTGGAGCGAGCGGGGGGGCTCCTACAATGAGCAGTTCTTC
CAWSERGGSYNEQFF
>TRBJ1-6|TRBD1|TRBV12-3/TRBV12-4|many
TGTGCCAGCAGTTTAGCGCTGTCGGCAGGGGGGATGGATTCACCCCTCCACTTT
CASSLALSAGGMDSPLHF
>TRBJ1-6|NA|TRBV7-9|NA
TGTGCCAGCAGCTTAGAACCGGGACGCCGGTTTAGGAATAATAATTCACCCCTCCACTTT
CASSLEPGRRFRNNNSPLHF
>TRBJ1-5|NA|TRBV24-1|many
TGTGCCCCCAGGGTGTATCCATATAGCAATCAGCCCCAGCATTTT
CAPRVYPYSNQPQHF
>TRBJ2-3|NA|TRBV7-2|NA
TGTGCCAGCGGGGGACGGGGGCAGATTGGCACAGATACGCAGTATTTT
CASGGRGQIGTDTQYF
>TRBJ1-5|NA|TRBV24-1|NA
TGTGCCACCAGTGTACAGGGCAATCAGCCCCAGCATTTT
CATSVQGNQPQHF